These T cell receptor beta chains were read from a single sample in a study of radiation and T cells in renal cell carcinoma. Clones were read by immunoSEQ multiplex PCR, and TCRdb kept only the in-frame ones, dropping some. The sample contains roughly 130,000 clones, roughly four fifths of which appear only once. Material: blood, obtained from a patient whose treatment included radiotherapy and nephrectomy. These receptors all stem from a woman aged 60-70 years with renal cell carcinoma. CDR3s leave out the opening cysteine and the closing phenylalanine or tryptophan. The size of a clone is reported for some rows only, either as once, few or many, or as a class for expanded clones.

clone size: NA; V gene: TRBV2; J gene: TRBJ1-5; CDR3 protein: ASSEGLYSNQPQH
clone size: NA; V gene: TRBV7-6; J gene: TRBJ1-4; CDR3 protein: ASSLSGTGEKLF
clone size: NA; V gene: TRBV5-1; J gene: TRBJ1-1; CDR3 protein: ASSVREGGNTEAF
clone size: NA; V gene: TRBV5-1; J gene: TRBJ1-6; CDR3 protein: ASSLTVDSPLH
clone size: NA; V gene: TRBV6-6; J gene: TRBJ2-5; CDR3 protein: ASSPGGTQY
clone size: NA; V gene: TRBV6-1; J gene: TRBJ1-6; CDR3 protein: ASITQGDRSSPLH
clone size: NA; V gene: TRBV29-1; J gene: TRBJ2-3; CDR3 protein: SVEVGPGPDTQY
clone size: NA; V gene: TRBV7-7; J gene: TRBJ2-1; CDR3 protein: APSSGPYNEQF
clone size: NA; V gene: TRBV28; J gene: TRBJ1-5; CDR3 protein: ASRYFSNQPQH
clone size: NA; V gene: TRBV19; J gene: TRBJ1-5; CDR3 protein: ASSWQGSRNSNQPQH
clone size: few; V gene: TRBV2; J gene: TRBJ1-5; CDR3 protein: ASRGQGWKNQPQH
clone size: NA; V gene: TRBV5-4; J gene: TRBJ2-1; CDR3 protein: ASSPTTSGISYNEQF
clone size: NA; V gene: TRBV25-1; J gene: TRBJ1-2; CDR3 protein: ASREIGYGYT
clone size: NA; V gene: TRBV30; J gene: TRBJ1-3; CDR3 protein: AWSVTRGTIY
clone size: NA; V gene: TRBV9; J gene: TRBJ2-1; CDR3 protein: ASSGPRFHEQF
clone size: NA; V gene: TRBV28; J gene: TRBJ1-2; CDR3 protein: ASSLLGLGDRGFEYGYT
clone size: NA; V gene: TRBV7-3; J gene: TRBJ2-4; CDR3 protein: ASSNGRRQY
clone size: NA; V gene: TRBV5-1; J gene: TRBJ2-2; CDR3 protein: ASSSTRNTGELF
clone size: NA; V gene: TRBV5-1; J gene: TRBJ2-3; CDR3 protein: ASSLVAGAADTQY
clone size: NA; V gene: TRBV27; J gene: TRBJ2-7; CDR3 protein: ASSLSEGSYEQY
clone size: NA; V gene: TRBV6-1; J gene: TRBJ2-4; CDR3 protein: ASSDPGWQRIQY
clone size: NA; V gene: TRBV5-5; J gene: TRBJ2-3; CDR3 protein: ASSLVGPSTDTQY
clone size: once; V gene: TRBV5-5; J gene: TRBJ1-4; CDR3 protein: ASSLGGARVEKLF
clone size: NA; V gene: TRBV7-9; J gene: TRBJ2-7; CDR3 protein: ASSSSSREQY
clone size: NA; V gene: TRBV9; J gene: TRBJ2-7; CDR3 protein: ASSVADTPYEQY
clone size: NA; V gene: TRBV29-1; J gene: TRBJ1-5; CDR3 protein: SVEDRGSGQKGKQPQH
clone size: NA; V gene: TRBV28; J gene: TRBJ1-3; CDR3 protein: ASRETGGSGNTIY
clone size: NA; V gene: TRBV7-7; J gene: TRBJ2-7; CDR3 protein: ASSPGRASGPYEQY
clone size: once; V gene: TRBV6-1; J gene: TRBJ1-6; CDR3 protein: ASSEAADRRFYNSPLH
clone size: NA; V gene: TRBV5-4; J gene: TRBJ2-1; CDR3 protein: ASSLVVGAGNEQF
clone size: NA; V gene: TRBV30; J gene: TRBJ2-2; CDR3 protein: AWTGPGGPTGELF
clone size: NA; V gene: TRBV6-1; J gene: TRBJ1-1; CDR3 protein: ASRDRGRNTEAF
clone size: NA; V gene: TRBV10-3; J gene: TRBJ1-1; CDR3 protein: AISDLTGENTEAF
clone size: NA; V gene: TRBV19; J gene: TRBJ1-1; CDR3 protein: ASSSTGAGGTEAF
clone size: once; V gene: TRBV30; J gene: TRBJ1-5; CDR3 protein: AWTAKGGQFNQPQH
clone size: few; V gene: TRBV27; J gene: TRBJ1-2; CDR3 protein: ASSSRWASGTVYGYT
clone size: once; V gene: TRBV11-2; J gene: TRBJ2-7; CDR3 protein: ASSASGPLTYEQY
clone size: NA; V gene: TRBV4-1; J gene: TRBJ2-1; CDR3 protein: ASSQDGTGGLNEQF
clone size: once; V gene: TRBV6-5; J gene: TRBJ1-1; CDR3 protein: ASSYSQGGPEAF
clone size: NA; V gene: TRBV5-4; J gene: TRBJ2-7; CDR3 protein: ASSDRDAYEQY
clone size: NA; V gene: TRBV30; J gene: TRBJ2-7; CDR3 protein: AWSLGTPETPTTQY